Shown below are 18 T cell receptor beta chains from a single sample sequenced in a study of sequential checkpoint blockade in melanoma. Sequencing was performed with immunoSEQ multiplex PCR; in TCRdb, only in-frame clones are kept and a portion is missing. The table has about 26,000 clones, roughly four fifths seen once. Noted treatment: randomized to nivolumab then ipilimumab (arm A) or the reverse (arm B). The source was CD8+ T cells sorted from blood (inferred from file names), collected from a patient given nivolumab and ipilimumab in sequence. The receptor set was obtained from a human donor with melanoma.

The gene calls are TRBV6-5 and TRBJ2-7; TRBD2 might be the D (6 bases). The V end lost 8 bases, the J end lost 2 bases, and 13 bases lay between the germline ends. The germline gives CDR1 MNHEY, CDR2 SVGAGI. The CDR3 is made up of 13 amino acids. Here the CDR3 DNA reads TGTGCCAGCTCCCAGCGGGCTGCCTACGAGCAGTACTTC. Protein: CASSQRAAYEQYF.

The chain is built from TRBV7-9 and TRBJ2-7, with D possibly being TRBD1 (6 bases). Trimming cost V 5 bases and J 7 bases, with 18 bases left between them. This CDR3 has 14 residues. Germline V gene lookup returns CDR1 SEHNR and CDR2 FQNEAQ (reference sequence). In DNA, the CDR3 is TGTGCCAGCAGCCTCCCTCAGGGGTCTGGGGAGCAGTACTTC. This encodes CASSLPQGSGEQYF.

This clone has only a few counts. The chain links TRBV4-3 to TRBJ2-7, with 13 bases aligning to TRBD2. This CDR3 spans 14 amino acids. CDR1 LGHNA and CDR2 YSLEER come from the germline V gene. The ends lost 4 bases at V and 6 bases at J; junction bases unmatched: 3. CDR3 region: CASSPGLAGSEQYF. The CDR3 nucleotides read TGCGCCAGCAGCCCGGGACTAGCGGGATCCGAGCAGTACTTC.

This rearrangement joins TRBV19 to TRBJ2-7, with a tentative D call TRBD1 (6 bases). The V end was cut by 2 bases, the J end by 5 bases, with 13 bases between. Germline assignment: CDR1 LNHDA and CDR2 SQIVND (reference sequence). The CDR3 sequence is 14 residues long. The CDR3 DNA sequence: TGTGCCAGTAGTATATTTTCACAGGGTGACGAGCAGTACTTC. Amino acids: CASSIFSQGDEQYF. Full variable domain (rest looked up from reference TRBV19 and TRBJ2-7): DGGITQSPKYLFRKEGQNVTLSCEQNLNHDAMYWYRQDPGQGLRLIYYSQIVNDFQKGDIAEGYSVSREKKESFPLTVTSAQKNPTAFYLCASSIFSQGDEQYFGPGTRLTVT.

This clone occurred a few times. The rearrangement uses TRBV27 and TRBJ1-4, with D tentatively TRBD1 (6 bases). V shed 2 bases and J shed 7 bases, with 14 bases lying between them. Germline assignment: CDR1 MNHEY and CDR2 SMNVEV (reference sequence). CDR3 size: 15 residues. The CDR3 region has the DNA TGTGCCAGCAGTTTAAGTGGGACATGGGGTGAAAAACTGTTTTTT. Encoded protein: CASSLSGTWGEKLFF. The full variable domain, its missing parts supplied by reference TRBV27 and TRBJ1-4, is EAQVTQNPRYLITVTGKKLTVTCSQNMNHEYMSWYRQDPGLGLRQIYYSMNVEVTDKGDVPEGYKVSRKEKRNFPLILESPSPNQTSLYFCASSLSGTWGEKLFFGSGTQLSVL.

The chain employs TRBV19 and TRBJ2-2; TRBD1 is a possible D gene (5 bases). V was clipped by 3 bases and J by 4 bases, with 15 bases between them. CDR3 size: 16 residues. Germline assignment: CDR1 LNHDA and CDR2 SQIVND (reference sequence). CDR3 sequence reads: CASSITGYIRTGELFF. DNA for the CDR3: TGTGCCAGTAGTATTACAGGCTATATTCGCACCGGGGAGCTGTTTTTT.

The chain recombines TRBV2 with TRBJ2-7; D uncertain. Germline CDR1 reads SNHLY; CDR2 reads FYNNEI. Trimming took off 0 bases at V and 6 bases at J, with 6 bases between the two ends. CDR3 size: 12 residues. The CDR3 DNA reads TGTGCCAGCAGTGAAGCAACTATCGAGCAGTACTTC. Protein sequence: CASSEATIEQYF. Full variable domain (missing parts from reference TRBV2 and TRBJ2-7): EPEVTQTPSHQVTQMGQEVILRCVPISNHLYFYWYRQILGQKVEFLVSFYNNEISEKSEIFDDQFSVERPDGSNFTLKIRSTKLEDSAMYFCASSEATIEQYFGPGTRLTVT.

DNA of the CDR3: TGTGCCAGCAGTCCCCGGACAGGGGGCTACGAGCAGTACTTC. Protein product: CASSPRTGGYEQYF. The chain combines TRBV27 with TRBJ2-7; 10 positions match TRBD1. Germline trimming cut 5 bases from V and 3 bases from J; bases unmatched to any gene: 4. This CDR3 region has 14 residues. CDR1 MNHEY and CDR2 SMNVEV come from the germline V gene (reference sequence).

CDR3 DNA sequence: TGTGCCAGCAGCGTAGGTCCGAGCGAATCCTACAATGAGCAGTTCTTC. This translates into CASSVGPSESYNEQFF. This rearrangement joins TRBV9 to TRBJ2-1; D uncertain. This CDR3 contains 16 residues. Trimming removed 0 bases at V and 1 base at J, with 11 bases between. Looked up from germline, CDR1 is SGDLS and CDR2 is YYNGEE. The whole variable domain, filled in from reference TRBV9 and TRBJ2-1, reads DSGVTQTPKHLITATGQRVTLRCSPRSGDLSVYWYQQSLDQGLQFLIQYYNGEERAKGNILERFSAQQFPDLHSELNLSSLELGDSALYFCASSVGPSESYNEQFFGPGTRLTVL.

This clone was observed a few times. The genes are TRBV14 and TRBJ2-7; 7 nucleotides align to TRBD1. Unmatched junction bases numbered 7, after V lost 0 bases and J lost 5 bases. The CDR3 sequence is 15 residues long. Germline values: CDR1 SGHDN, CDR2 FVKESK. CDR3 amino acids: CASSQDLTGVDEQYF. The CDR3 region has the DNA TGTGCCAGCAGCCAAGATCTTACAGGGGTCGACGAGCAGTACTTC.

The J gene is TRBJ2-1, the V gene TRBV6-1; 9 bases agree with TRBD2. Germline trimming cut 8 bases from V and 5 bases from J; bases unmatched to any gene: 7. CDR3 length equals 14 residues. Per the germline V gene, CDR1 is MNHNS and CDR2 is SASEGT. This CDR3 is CASRPSGRNNEQFF. CDR3 coding DNA: TGTGCCAGCCGGCCCAGCGGGAGGAACAATGAGCAGTTCTTC.

The chain employs TRBV4-1 and TRBJ1-6; D not certain. V lost 4 bases, J lost 10 bases, and 17 bases lay in between. Germline CDR1 and CDR2: MGHRA and YSYEKL. The CDR3 runs to 15 residues. DNA of the CDR3: TGCGCCAGCAGCCTTTCGAACCCGCCTGAGTCACCCCTCCACTTT. Translated, it gives CASSLSNPPESPLHF.

There are a few counts of this clone. The chain carries TRBV28 and TRBJ2-7; D call uncertain. Germline V lookup: CDR1 MDHEN, CDR2 SYDVKM. V lost 3 bases, J lost 7 bases, and 13 bases lay in between. The CDR3 has 13 residues. The CDR3 nucleotides are TGTGCCAGCAGTTTTAGCCCCGGTGGGGAGCAGTACTTC. It codes for CASSFSPGGEQYF.

This clone was counted only a few times. J is TRBJ2-2 and V is TRBV9, with TRBD2 matching 8 bases. Germline assignment: CDR1 SGDLS and CDR2 YYNGEE. This CDR3 is 14 amino acids long. The ends lost 4 bases at V and 7 bases at J; junction bases unmatched: 6. The CDR3 protein is CASSTRGGNGELFF. In nucleotides, the CDR3 is TGTGCCAGCAGCACACGGGGGGGGAACGGGGAGCTGTTTTTT.

A word on this clone: Distinct nucleotide sequences in the sample also encode this CDR3. V usage is TRBV7-2 and J usage is TRBJ1-2; tentative D call: TRBD1 (6 bases). CDR1 and CDR2 from the germline V gene are SGHTA and FQGNSA. This CDR3 has 13 amino acids. With 5 bases removed from V and 4 bases from J, the gap between germline ends came to 11 bases. CDR3 sequence reads: CASSRGQIYGYTF. CDR3 nucleotides: TGTGCCAGCAGCCGAGGACAGATCTATGGCTACACCTTC.

This chain joins TRBV7-2 and TRBJ1-2; 7 positions match TRBD1. Germline-derived CDR1 and CDR2 are SGHTA and FQGNSA. The J segment lost 5 bases and the V segment lost 5 bases, leaving 5 bases of the junction unmatched. There are 13 residues in the CDR3. CDR3 protein: CASSQGRGYGYTF. DNA for the CDR3: TGTGCCAGCAGCCAAGGCAGGGGGTATGGCTACACCTTC.

The chain joins TRBV7-3 to TRBJ1-1; no clear D. With 4 bases removed from V and 4 bases from J, the gap between germline ends came to 19 bases. Looked up from germline, CDR1 is SGHTA and CDR2 is FQGTGA. This CDR3 has 16 amino acids. In nucleotides, the CDR3 is TGTGCCAGCAGCTCCCGGGGTCGGGTCCGAGGCACTGAAGCTTTCTTT. Its protein is CASSSRGRVRGTEAFF.

The rearrangement joins TRBV27 to TRBJ1-6; D unclear. CDR3 length: 14 residues. V shed 6 bases and J shed 12 bases, with 18 bases lying between them. CDR1 MNHEY and CDR2 SMNVEV come from the germline V gene (reference sequence). The CDR3 bases are TGTGCCAGCAGCCGGGCGGGCCCCGGGAGACCCCTCCACTTT. It specifies CASSRAGPGRPLHF.